The clone carrying this T cell receptor beta chain has just one count. Its antigen is undetermined. The entry originates in a study of cytomegalovirus exposure and HLA in healthy donors. Background on the study: Among approximately 400 genotyped donors, around 80% fell in the Caucasian-associated ancestry cluster. Whole-study findings and limits: Some highly shared sequence variants likely arose as a pipeline artifact. In a later analysis, donors in an Asian-associated ancestry cluster reportedly had fewer N-insertions in productive TCRs than the cohort mean.

Germline lookup yields CDR1 KGHSH and CDR2 LQKENI. The ends were cut back, 1 base at V and 0 bases at J, with 9 bases in the middle. This CDR3 spans 15 amino acids. Primers included in the PCR were 60 Vbeta and 13 Jbeta primers. As processed by the authors: In a later analysis, 75 million to 95 million unique TCR beta chains included roughly 11 million shared by two or more donors. TCRdb's table, derived via immunoSEQ multiplex PCR, lists solely in-frame clones and lacks some. D and trimming come from the DNA, and the V and J calls and clone size come from that table. The sample shows fewer than 120,000 clones, around 86% of them seen only once.

The rearrangement uses TRBV18 and TRBJ1-1; D ambiguous. The specimen was PBMCs. The TCR was taken from a man aged 40-50 years in good health and CMV-seronegative. The CDR3 nucleotides are TGTGCCAGCTCACCACAGAGGAAAGTGAACACTGAAGCTTTCTTT. Translation gives CASSPQRKVNTEAFF.